The 18 T cell receptor beta chains below come from one sample, sequenced in a study of glioma-infiltrating T cells after dendritic cell vaccination. Clones were sequenced by immunoSEQ multiplex PCR, and TCRdb holds only the in-frame ones, with some missing. The table records about 95,000 clones, more than 75% of them present only once. The sequenced sample was blood, obtained before dendritic cell vaccination. The receptors come from a human donor with glioblastoma.

The gene calls are TRBV11-3 and TRBJ1-1; 11 positions agree with TRBD1. The trim removed 5 bases at V and 4 bases at J, leaving 9 bases unmatched. Germline V CDR1 and CDR2: SGHNT, YENEEA. This CDR3 has 16 amino acids. CDR3 nucleotides: TGTGCCAGCAGCCAACGGGGGGGGACAGGGGGCACTGAAGCTTTCTTT. As protein: CASSQRGGTGGTEAFF.

The rearrangement uses TRBV5-1 and TRBJ2-3; possibly TRBD1 for D (5 bases). Germline V gene data show CDR1 as SGHRS and CDR2 as YFSETQ. Trimming cost V 3 bases and J 4 bases, with 12 bases left between them. The CDR3 is 14 residues long. The CDR3 loop is CASSYRAGPDTQYF. In DNA, the CDR3 is TGCGCCAGCAGCTACAGAGCAGGGCCAGATACGCAGTATTTT.

V is TRBV5-4 and J is TRBJ2-3; the D is unclear. Germline CDR1 SGHNT, CDR2 YYREEE (reference sequence). This CDR3 is 12 amino acids long. Between the trimmed V and J ends, which lost 4 bases and 5 bases, there was a span of 8 bases. The CDR3, as DNA: TGTGCCAGCAGCCTAGAGGTAGATACGCAGTATTTT. This translates into CASSLEVDTQYF. Filled out from reference TRBV5-4 and TRBJ2-3, the complete variable domain reads ETGVTQSPTHLIKTRGQQVTLRCSSQSGHNTVSWYQQALGQGPQFIFQYYREEENGRGNFPPRFSGLQFPNYSSELNVNALELDDSALYLCASSLEVDTQYFGPGTRLTVL.

The rearrangement joins TRBV5-1 to TRBJ1-1, with no clear D. The CDR3 covers 14 residues. V lost 6 bases and J 0 bases, leaving 12 bases between the germline ends. Germline values: CDR1 SGHRS, CDR2 YFSETQ. The chain's CDR3 is CASNTANLNTEAFF. CDR3 coding DNA: TGCGCCAGCAATACAGCAAACTTGAACACTGAAGCTTTCTTT.

The rearrangement joins TRBV5-6 to TRBJ2-2, with D maybe TRBD2 (7 bases). CDR1 is SGHDT and CDR2 is YYEEEE in the germline V gene. V dropped 4 bases and J dropped 9 bases, with 19 bases sitting between them. This CDR3 region has 15 residues. This chain's CDR3 is CASSPSWGGLRELFF. The CDR3, as DNA: TGTGCCAGCAGCCCCTCGTGGGGGGGGCTTAGGGAGCTGTTTTTT.

This chain connects TRBV6-5 to TRBJ1-1; 7 positions match TRBD1. Looked up from germline, CDR1 is MNHEY and CDR2 is SVGAGI. CDR3 size: 15 residues. J was trimmed by 0 bases and V by 4 bases; bases with no gene match: 5. CDR3 in amino acids: CASSLKGQLNTEAFF. The CDR3 nucleotides read TGTGCCAGCAGTTTAAAGGGACAGTTGAACACTGAAGCTTTCTTT.

The V and J genes are TRBV25-1 and TRBJ1-5, with D possibly matching TRBD1 (5 bases). The germline V gene has CDR1 MGHDK and CDR2 SYGVNS. The CDR3 runs to 15 residues. V lost 8 bases and J lost 7, with 21 bases in between. Here the CDR3 reads CASSEAGKDGQPQHF. The CDR3 nucleotides are TGTGCCAGCTCCGAGGCAGGGAAGGATGGACAGCCCCAGCATTTT.

This chain connects TRBV15 to TRBJ1-2; no definite D call. This CDR3 comprises 13 residues. Per the germline V gene, CDR1 is LNHNV and CDR2 is YYDKDF (reference sequence). With 0 bases removed from V and 7 bases from J, the gap between germline ends came to 9 bases. This CDR3 is CATSRDLRSGYTF. The CDR3 DNA reads as TGTGCCACCAGCAGAGATCTGAGGAGTGGCTACACCTTC.

The chain couples TRBV5-1 to TRBJ2-2; TRBD1 agrees at 9 bases. The CDR3 is 16 amino acids. CDR1 SGHRS and CDR2 YFSETQ come from the germline V gene. V gave up 4 bases and J gave up 6 bases; unmatched junction bases: 10. The CDR3 DNA follows: TGCGCCAGCAGCCCCACCGCGGGACAGGGAGCCGGGGAGCTGTTTTTT. Protein product: CASSPTAGQGAGELFF.

The sample holds one count of this clone. The rearrangement uses TRBV9 and TRBJ2-1; 9 bases are a match to TRBD1. The CDR3 contains 17 residues. Germline V gene sequence: CDR1 SGDLS, CDR2 YYNGEE. Unmatched junction bases numbered 16, after V lost 3 bases and J lost 9 bases. This CDR3 is CASSAPQGQGKSREQFF. The CDR3 nucleotides read TGTGCCAGCAGCGCCCCCCAGGGACAGGGAAAGAGTCGTGAGCAGTTCTTC.

The rearrangement joins TRBV5-4 to TRBJ2-3, with 7 bases identical to TRBD2. The CDR3 spans 13 residues. Trimming cost V 5 bases and J 5 bases; bases outside gene matches: 5. Germline V lookup: CDR1 SGHNT, CDR2 YYREEE (reference sequence). The CDR3 DNA reads TGTGCCAGCAGTCGCGGGAGAGGAGATACGCAGTATTTT. As protein: CASSRGRGDTQYF.

This chain connects TRBV9 to TRBJ2-1; 11 bases are shared with TRBD2. The CDR3 is 15 amino acids. V lost 5 bases to trimming and J lost 0 bases; unmatched junction nucleotides: 1. Germline assignment: CDR1 SGDLS and CDR2 YYNGEE. Here the CDR3 reads CASRGTSGSYNEQFF. CDR3 nucleotides: TGTGCCAGCAGGGGGACTAGCGGCTCCTACAATGAGCAGTTCTTC.

CDR3 loop: CASMQTRGHTEAFF. CDR3 bases: TGTGCCAGCATGCAAACGAGGGGGCACACTGAAGCTTTCTTT. The chain carries TRBV6-5 and TRBJ1-1, with 7 positions matching TRBD1. The CDR3 consists of 14 residues. Germline loops: CDR1 MNHEY, CDR2 SVGAGI. With 7 bases clipped from V and 3 bases from J, the junction kept 8 bases outside the gene matches.

The gene calls are TRBV19 and TRBJ1-1; no firm D call. Germline CDR1 reads LNHDA; CDR2 reads SQIVND (reference sequence). The CDR3 has 15 residues. V lost 2 bases and J 4 bases, leaving 14 bases between the germline ends. The CDR3: CASSIPGSLTTEAFF. CDR3 sequence (DNA): TGTGCCAGTAGTATACCAGGCAGCCTGACCACTGAAGCTTTCTTT.

The chain recombines TRBV12-5 with TRBJ2-7; maybe TRBD1 (6 bases). With 4 bases removed from V and 4 bases from J, the gap between germline ends came to 11 bases. Germline V lookup: CDR1 LGHNT, CDR2 FRNRAP. The CDR3 totals 13 residues. The CDR3: CASGWHRVYEQYF. CDR3 DNA: TGTGCTAGTGGTTGGCACAGGGTATACGAGCAGTACTTC.

This chain joins TRBV12-5 and TRBJ2-3, with TRBD2 matching over 7 bases. The germline gives CDR1 LGHNT, CDR2 FRNRAP. There are 15 residues in the CDR3. V shed 0 bases and J 0 bases; nucleotides not matched to a gene: 0. The chain's CDR3 is CASGLVGGSTDTQYF. The CDR3, as DNA: TGTGCTAGTGGTTTGGTCGGGGGGAGCACAGATACGCAGTATTTT.

J is TRBJ1-1 and V is TRBV27, with D hard to call. CDR3 size: 14 residues. Trimming left V 6 bases short and J 10 bases short, with 21 bases between. The germline gives CDR1 MNHEY, CDR2 SMNVEV (reference sequence). The CDR3 is CASSPRGGILGAFF. The CDR3 DNA follows: TGTGCCAGCAGCCCTAGAGGCGGGATCTTAGGAGCTTTCTTT.

The J gene is TRBJ1-1, the V gene TRBV4-2; D not certain. Germline loops: CDR1 LGHNA, CDR2 YNFKEQ. The CDR3 covers 13 residues. Between the trimmed V and J ends, which lost 4 bases and 2 bases, there was a span of 8 bases. CDR3 sequence reads: CASSPEVNTEAFF. The CDR3, as DNA: TGTGCCAGCAGCCCTGAGGTAAACACTGAAGCTTTCTTT.